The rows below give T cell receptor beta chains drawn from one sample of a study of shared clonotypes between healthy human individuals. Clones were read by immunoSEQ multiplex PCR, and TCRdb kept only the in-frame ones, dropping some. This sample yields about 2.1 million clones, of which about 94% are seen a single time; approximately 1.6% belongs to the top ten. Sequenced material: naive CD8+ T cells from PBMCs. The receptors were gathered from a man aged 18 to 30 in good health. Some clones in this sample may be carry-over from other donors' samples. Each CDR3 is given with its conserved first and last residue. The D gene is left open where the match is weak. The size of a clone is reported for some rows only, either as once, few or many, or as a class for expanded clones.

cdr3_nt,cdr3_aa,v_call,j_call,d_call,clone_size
TGTGCCAGCAGCTTGTTAAACCAAGGCAACATTCAGTACTTC,CASSLLNQGNIQYF,TRBV7-9,TRBJ2-4,.,.
TGTGCCAGCAGCCTTTTAAACAGGGGCGCTAACTATGGCTACACCTTC,CASSLLNRGANYGYTF,TRBV13,TRBJ1-2,TRBD1,.
TGCAGCGTTGTACAGGGAGGTTTGGTTAATGAAAAACTGTTTTTT,CSVVQGGLVNEKLFF,TRBV29-1,TRBJ1-4,.,few
TGCAGCGTCGCAACTAGCGGGAGAGTTTCCTACAATGAGCAGTTCTTC,CSVATSGRVSYNEQFF,TRBV29-1,TRBJ2-1,TRBD2,once
TGTGCCAGCACTCCTTTCCAGGGGGCTCTAAACACTGAAGCTTTCTTT,CASTPFQGALNTEAFF,TRBV28,TRBJ1-1,TRBD1,once
TGTGCCAGCGGAAAAGTAGGGACGGCTTCGGTCTCTCCTGAAAAACTGTTTTTT,CASGKVGTASVSPEKLFF,TRBV7-6,TRBJ1-4,.,.
TGTGCCAGCAGGGCCGGGACTAGCGGGAGGTACGAGCAGTACTTC,CASRAGTSGRYEQYF,TRBV2,TRBJ2-7,TRBD2,.
TGTGCCAGCAGCCCGGCGGGGAGGGGGTACAATGAGCAGTTCTTC,CASSPAGRGYNEQFF,TRBV7-3,TRBJ2-1,.,.
TGTGCCAGCAGCTTAGTGGCACGGAACACTGAAGCTTTCTTT,CASSLVARNTEAFF,TRBV7-9,TRBJ1-1,.,.
TGTGCCAGCAGCTACAAAGGACTAGCGGAGATCACAGATACGCAGTATTTT,CASSYKGLAEITDTQYF,TRBV9,TRBJ2-3,TRBD2,.
TGTGCCAGCAGTTACAGGTTGTCCACTGAAGCTTTCTTT,CASSYRLSTEAFF,TRBV27,TRBJ1-1,.,.
TGTGCCAGCAGTTACACGGGGGGGGAGCTGTTTTTT,CASSYTGGELFF,TRBV6-5,TRBJ2-2,.,.
TGTGCCAGCAGGGGATTAGCCTACGAGCAGTACTTC,CASRGLAYEQYF,TRBV6-5,TRBJ2-7,.,.
TGTGCCAGCAGCATCCTCGGCCGAACCTCCTACAATGAGCAGTTCTTC,CASSILGRTSYNEQFF,TRBV7-9,TRBJ2-1,.,.
TGTGCCAGCAGCGGTCCGGGACTAGCTAGTATCACCGGGGAGCTGTTTTTT,CASSGPGLASITGELFF,TRBV5-4,TRBJ2-2,TRBD2,.
TGTGCCAGCAGCTATAACGGAGAGTTGAATTTT,CASSYNGELNF,TRBV5-6,TRBJ1-3,.,once
TGTGCCAGCAGCGGGGTGAGCGAGGTGAACACTGAAGCTTTCTTT,CASSGVSEVNTEAFF,TRBV28,TRBJ1-1,.,.
TGTGCCAGCAGCTTAGGGGCGGCCGAGCAGTACTTC,CASSLGAAEQYF,TRBV7-9,TRBJ2-7,.,.
TGTGCCAGCAGCCATAGGACAGGGGTGGAGAGCACTGAAGCTTTCTTT,CASSHRTGVESTEAFF,TRBV7-9,TRBJ1-1,TRBD1,.
TGTGCCAGCAGCTTTATGACAGGACGGAACACTGAAGCTTTCTTT,CASSFMTGRNTEAFF,TRBV7-2,TRBJ1-1,.,.
TGCGCCAGCAGCCAAGTCGTAGTGGTGGGGGGATACAATGAGCAGTTCTTC,CASSQVVVVGGYNEQFF,TRBV4-3,TRBJ2-1,.,.
TGTGCCTGGAGTCTCTCCGGCGGAATGAACACTGAAGCTTTCTTT,CAWSLSGGMNTEAFF,TRBV30,TRBJ1-1,.,.
TGTGCCAGCAGCCTCAGAGGACAGGTCTACGAGCAGTACTTC,CASSLRGQVYEQYF,TRBV11-2,TRBJ2-7,TRBD1,.
TGTGCCAGCTCACCCACAGGGGTAACTGAAGCTTTCTTT,CASSPTGVTEAFF,TRBV18,TRBJ1-1,TRBD1,.
TGTGCCAGCAGTGCCGGGTCCTCCTACGAGCAGTACTTC,CASSAGSSYEQYF,TRBV27,TRBJ2-7,.,.
TGTGCCAGCAGCTTAGAGGCAGGGATAAAATATACGCAGTATTTT,CASSLEAGIKYTQYF,TRBV7-9,TRBJ2-3,.,.
TGTGCCAGCAGTTTTCGAGGACACTCCTACGAGCAGTACTTC,CASSFRGHSYEQYF,TRBV28,TRBJ2-7,.,once
TGTGCCAGCAGCTTAAGCGGGATGGCGGATACGCAGTATTTT,CASSLSGMADTQYF,TRBV11-2,TRBJ2-3,TRBD2,once
TGTGCCAGCAGTTTTTCTCCACGGGAGGTGAACAATGAGCAGTTCTTC,CASSFSPREVNNEQFF,TRBV28,TRBJ2-1,TRBD2,.
TGTGCCAGCAGCTTAGGGCTAGCGAGCGAGCAGTACTTC,CASSLGLASEQYF,TRBV7-3,TRBJ2-7,.,.
TGTGCCAGCACTAGGGGGGGAGCTAACTATGGCTACACCTTC,CASTRGGANYGYTF,TRBV27,TRBJ1-2,.,.
TGTGCCAGCAGCGTAGGTGGCAGGGGCAACGAGCAGTACTTC,CASSVGGRGNEQYF,TRBV9,TRBJ2-7,.,.
TGCGCCAGCAGCCAAGGCTATTATCAGCCCCAGCATTTT,CASSQGYYQPQHF,TRBV4-1,TRBJ1-5,.,.
TGTGCCAGCAGCTTAGGCCGGGACAGGGTGGGGCAGTTCTTC,CASSLGRDRVGQFF,TRBV13,TRBJ2-1,TRBD1,.
TGTGCCAGCGATAAACCGGGACAGGCTAGCAATCAGCCCCAGCATTTT,CASDKPGQASNQPQHF,TRBV27,TRBJ1-5,TRBD1,.
TGTGCCAGCAGTTACGTGGAGTTCTACGAGCAGTACTTC,CASSYVEFYEQYF,TRBV6-5,TRBJ2-7,.,.
TGTGCCAGCAGCTTGGCGGGACTAGCTCAATACAATGAGCAGTTCTTC,CASSLAGLAQYNEQFF,TRBV7-9,TRBJ2-1,TRBD2,once
TGTGCCAGCAGTACCCAGGGGGAATCCTACGAGCAGTACTTC,CASSTQGESYEQYF,TRBV25-1,TRBJ2-7,TRBD1,.
TGTGCCAGCAGCCAAGATCGAGGGGCCGGCGACTCCTACGAGCAGTACTTC,CASSQDRGAGDSYEQYF,TRBV4-2,TRBJ2-7,.,.
TGTGCCAGTAGTATTTGGGAGGCCGCTAACTATGGCTACACCTTC,CASSIWEAANYGYTF,TRBV19,TRBJ1-2,.,.
TGTGCCAGCAGCGTAGATGAATTGGGGGGACGGGTTGAGCAGTTCTTC,CASSVDELGGRVEQFF,TRBV9,TRBJ2-1,.,.
TGTGCCAGCAGCTCAGGACAGGGCCCGGAGACCCAGTACTTC,CASSSGQGPETQYF,TRBV13,TRBJ2-5,TRBD1,.
TGTGCCAGCAGCCGAATAAATGTGCAGGGGGTCTACGAGCAGTACTTC,CASSRINVQGVYEQYF,TRBV11-2,TRBJ2-7,TRBD1,.
TGTGCCATAGCGGCCTCCTACAATGAGCAGTTCTTC,CAIAASYNEQFF,TRBV28,TRBJ2-1,.,.
TGTGCCAGCAGCTTATCGAGGCCAGATACGCAGTATTTT,CASSLSRPDTQYF,TRBV7-3,TRBJ2-3,.,.
TGTGCCACCAGCAGAGATAGGCGGGTTCCTAGCACAGATACGCAGTATTTT,CATSRDRRVPSTDTQYF,TRBV15,TRBJ2-3,.,.
TGTGCCAGCAGTTCAAAGTATAGGACGAGAGGAAACACCATATATTTT,CASSSKYRTRGNTIYF,TRBV28,TRBJ1-3,.,.
TGTGCCTGGGTAGCGGGAGACTACAATGAGCAGTTCTTC,CAWVAGDYNEQFF,TRBV30,TRBJ2-1,TRBD2,.
TGTGCCACCAGCCACTCAAGCAATCAGCCCCAGCATTTT,CATSHSSNQPQHF,TRBV15,TRBJ1-5,.,.
TGCGCCAGCAGCCGAGGTTGGGGGTCCTACAATGAGCAGTTCTTC,CASSRGWGSYNEQFF,TRBV5-1,TRBJ2-1,.,.
TGTGCCAGCAGCGTAGCTACCTGGAGCGGGGGATCCACAGATACGCAGTATTTT,CASSVATWSGGSTDTQYF,TRBV9,TRBJ2-3,TRBD2,.
TGTGCCAGCAGTCCGGCAAGCGGGGAGCTGTTTTTT,CASSPASGELFF,TRBV28,TRBJ2-2,.,.
TGTGCCAGCAGTTTAGAACAGCCTTCCGGGGACGAGCAGTACTTC,CASSLEQPSGDEQYF,TRBV27,TRBJ2-7,.,once
TGTGCCAGCAGCCTGCCAGTACTAGCGGGGGGTTATGAGCAGTTCTTC,CASSLPVLAGGYEQFF,TRBV7-9,TRBJ2-1,TRBD2,.
TGTGCCTGGAACGTAATGGGGCCGAGGTTTTTT,CAWNVMGPRFF,TRBV30,TRBJ2-2,.,.
TGTGCCACCAGCAGAGCGGCGCTAGGGGAGAACACCGGGGAGCTGTTTTTT,CATSRAALGENTGELFF,TRBV15,TRBJ2-2,.,.
TGCGCCAGCAGCTTCTCTACTGCGGGAGCGAACACCGGGGAGCTGTTTTTT,CASSFSTAGANTGELFF,TRBV5-1,TRBJ2-2,TRBD2,.
TGCGCCAGCAGCTTGTCGTTCCGATCGAACACCGGGGAGCTGTTTTTT,CASSLSFRSNTGELFF,TRBV5-1,TRBJ2-2,.,once
TGTGCCAGCAGTGGGACAGGGGGCGTTTACACTGAAGCTTTCTTT,CASSGTGGVYTEAFF,TRBV7-9,TRBJ1-1,TRBD1,once